The rows below give T cell receptor beta chains drawn from one sample of a study of shared clonotypes between healthy human individuals. The assay was immunoSEQ multiplex PCR, and TCRdb's table has in-frame clones only and misses some. The table lists a few hundred thousand clones, around four fifths of them singletons, with 10% in the top ten. Sequencing was carried out using memory CD4+ T cells sorted from blood. The receptors originated from a man between 25 and 39 years old in good health. The CDR3 runs from the conserved cysteine through the conserved F or W. The order of the fields is clone size, J gene, V gene, D gene, CDR3 DNA, CDR3 protein. A D gene is named only where the DNA matches it firmly. The listing skips clone size in some rows; elsewhere it reads once, few, many or a size class.

clone size: .; J gene: TRBJ2-7; V gene: TRBV6-1; D gene: TRBD2; CDR3 DNA: TGTGCCAGCAGAACCGGGACTAGCAAATCCTACGAGCAGTACTTC; CDR3 protein: CASRTGTSKSYEQYF
clone size: .; J gene: TRBJ2-7; V gene: TRBV6-6; D gene: .; CDR3 DNA: TGTGCCAGCGCTAGTCTTTACGAGCAGTACTTC; CDR3 protein: CASASLYEQYF
clone size: .; J gene: TRBJ2-1; V gene: TRBV7-6; D gene: TRBD2; CDR3 DNA: TGTGCCAGCAGCTACGCTAGCGGGAGTCACGGTGAGCAGTTCTTC; CDR3 protein: CASSYASGSHGEQFF
clone size: .; J gene: TRBJ1-5; V gene: TRBV28; D gene: TRBD1; CDR3 DNA: TGTGCCAGCAGTTTACAGGGGACAGGGGTCGTAGGGAGCAATCAGCCCCAGCATTTT; CDR3 protein: CASSLQGTGVVGSNQPQHF
clone size: .; J gene: TRBJ2-5; V gene: TRBV15; D gene: .; CDR3 DNA: TGTGCCACCAGCTTAAACCTGGCGGAGACCCAGTACTTC; CDR3 protein: CATSLNLAETQYF
clone size: .; J gene: TRBJ2-3; V gene: TRBV14; D gene: .; CDR3 DNA: TGTGCCAGCAGCCAAGTAACGTTTCGTGGTACGCAGTATTTT; CDR3 protein: CASSQVTFRGTQYF
clone size: few; J gene: TRBJ2-1; V gene: TRBV19; D gene: .; CDR3 DNA: TGTGCCAGTAGTATTAGCTTTGGCGGGTACAATGAGCAGTTCTTC; CDR3 protein: CASSISFGGYNEQFF
clone size: .; J gene: TRBJ2-4; V gene: TRBV7-2; D gene: TRBD2; CDR3 DNA: TGTGCCAGCAGCCCCGGGGGGGCTCTAGCCAAAAACATTCAGTACTTC; CDR3 protein: CASSPGGALAKNIQYF
clone size: .; J gene: TRBJ2-5; V gene: TRBV27; D gene: .; CDR3 DNA: TGTGCCAGCAGCCTTGGACCCGATGGAGAGACCCAGTACTTC; CDR3 protein: CASSLGPDGETQYF
clone size: .; J gene: TRBJ2-3; V gene: TRBV4-1; D gene: TRBD1; CDR3 DNA: TGCGCCAGCAGCCGCCTGACAGGGGCCACAGATACGCAGTATTTT; CDR3 protein: CASSRLTGATDTQYF
clone size: .; J gene: TRBJ1-1; V gene: TRBV10-1; D gene: TRBD1; CDR3 DNA: TGCGCCAGCAGTGAACAGGGGATACATGAAGCTTTCTTT; CDR3 protein: CASSEQGIHEAFF
clone size: few; J gene: TRBJ1-2; V gene: TRBV5-1; D gene: .; CDR3 DNA: TGCGCCAGCAGCTTGATCGCCGCCGGGGGCTACACCTTC; CDR3 protein: CASSLIAAGGYTF
clone size: .; J gene: TRBJ2-7; V gene: TRBV28; D gene: .; CDR3 DNA: TGTGCCAGCAATTCCCCCTCCTACGAGCAGTACTTC; CDR3 protein: CASNSPSYEQYF
clone size: .; J gene: TRBJ2-1; V gene: TRBV7-8; D gene: .; CDR3 DNA: TGTGCCAGCAGCTTGGATCCCCAGACCCAGTTCTTC; CDR3 protein: CASSLDPQTQFF
clone size: few; J gene: TRBJ2-2; V gene: TRBV6-6; D gene: .; CDR3 DNA: TGTGCCAGCAGTTTTCCGCCCGGGGAGCTGTTTTTT; CDR3 protein: CASSFPPGELFF
clone size: once; J gene: TRBJ2-1; V gene: TRBV5-6; D gene: TRBD2; CDR3 DNA: TGTGCCAGCAGCTGGTTGGTGGCTAGCGGTTACAATGAGCAGTTCTTC; CDR3 protein: CASSWLVASGYNEQFF
clone size: .; J gene: TRBJ1-1; V gene: TRBV15; D gene: .; CDR3 DNA: TGTGCCACCCGGTCAACAGGTAACATGAACACTGAAGCTTTCTTT; CDR3 protein: CATRSTGNMNTEAFF
clone size: .; J gene: TRBJ1-4; V gene: TRBV7-8; D gene: .; CDR3 DNA: TGTGCCAGCAGCTTAAACGACAGAACAACTAATGAAAAACTGTTTTTT; CDR3 protein: CASSLNDRTTNEKLFF
clone size: once; J gene: TRBJ2-2; V gene: TRBV19; D gene: TRBD2; CDR3 DNA: TGTGCCAGTAGTATCGGCGGGACTAGCGCAAACACCGGGGAGCTGTTTTTT; CDR3 protein: CASSIGGTSANTGELFF
clone size: .; J gene: TRBJ1-3; V gene: TRBV30; D gene: .; CDR3 DNA: TGTGCCTGGTTACGGTCGAGCTCTGGAAACACCATATATTTT; CDR3 protein: CAWLRSSSGNTIYF
clone size: medium-sized; J gene: TRBJ2-4; V gene: TRBV14; D gene: .; CDR3 DNA: TGTGCCAGCAGCCAAGGGGCCGCGGGCGGTGGTAACATTCAGTACTTC; CDR3 protein: CASSQGAAGGGNIQYF
clone size: .; J gene: TRBJ2-4; V gene: TRBV30; D gene: .; CDR3 DNA: TGTGCCTGGAGTGTGAGGGTAGCCAAAAACATTCAGTACTTC; CDR3 protein: CAWSVRVAKNIQYF
clone size: few; J gene: TRBJ2-7; V gene: TRBV7-8; D gene: TRBD1; CDR3 DNA: TGTGCCAGCAGCTTAGTCCCAGGGGGCTACGAGCAGTACTTC; CDR3 protein: CASSLVPGGYEQYF
clone size: .; J gene: TRBJ2-5; V gene: TRBV19; D gene: TRBD2; CDR3 DNA: TGTGCCAGTAAGGGCGTAGCGGGCCAGGAGACCCAGTACTTC; CDR3 protein: CASKGVAGQETQYF
clone size: .; J gene: TRBJ2-7; V gene: TRBV11-3; D gene: TRBD1; CDR3 DNA: TGTGCCAGCAGCCCCCAGACAGGGTGGATATTGGAGCAGTACTTC; CDR3 protein: CASSPQTGWILEQYF
clone size: .; J gene: TRBJ2-7; V gene: TRBV11-2; D gene: TRBD2; CDR3 DNA: TGTGCCAGCAGCGGGAGTGCTAGCGGGGTCTACGAGCAGTACTTC; CDR3 protein: CASSGSASGVYEQYF
clone size: .; J gene: TRBJ1-2; V gene: TRBV7-9; D gene: .; CDR3 DNA: TGTGCCAGCAGTTATTACGGTAGAGGCTATGGCTACACCTTC; CDR3 protein: CASSYYGRGYGYTF
clone size: .; J gene: TRBJ2-7; V gene: TRBV6-1; D gene: .; CDR3 DNA: TGTGCCAGCAGTGAAAAAGGGTACGAGCAGTACTTC; CDR3 protein: CASSEKGYEQYF
clone size: .; J gene: TRBJ1-1; V gene: TRBV2; D gene: .; CDR3 DNA: TGTGCCAGCAGTGTGGACAGCAACACTGAAGCTTTCTTT; CDR3 protein: CASSVDSNTEAFF
clone size: .; J gene: TRBJ1-1; V gene: TRBV30; D gene: .; CDR3 DNA: TGTGCCTGGAGTGGGGGGGGTTTCACTTTCTTT; CDR3 protein: CAWSGGGFTFF
clone size: .; J gene: TRBJ2-5; V gene: TRBV5-4; D gene: .; CDR3 DNA: TGTGCCAGCAGCTTCGGAACTAGCCGGGGCGAGACCCAGTACTTC; CDR3 protein: CASSFGTSRGETQYF
clone size: .; J gene: TRBJ2-2; V gene: TRBV7-2; D gene: TRBD2; CDR3 DNA: TGTGCCAGCAGCCACCTGACTAGCGGGAGTTGGGGCACCGGGGAGCTGTTTTTT; CDR3 protein: CASSHLTSGSWGTGELFF
clone size: once; J gene: TRBJ1-1; V gene: TRBV19; D gene: .; CDR3 DNA: TGTGCCAGTAGTGAACAGGTGGGCACTGAAGCTTTCTTT; CDR3 protein: CASSEQVGTEAFF
clone size: .; J gene: TRBJ1-5; V gene: TRBV6-1; D gene: .; CDR3 DNA: TGTGCCAGCAGTGGGCGGGTTAATCAGCCCCAGCATTTT; CDR3 protein: CASSGRVNQPQHF
clone size: .; J gene: TRBJ2-7; V gene: TRBV6-5; D gene: .; CDR3 DNA: TGTGCCAGCAGTCGTATCCCGACAGGCACCGACGAGCAGTACTTC; CDR3 protein: CASSRIPTGTDEQYF
clone size: once; J gene: TRBJ2-7; V gene: TRBV5-6; D gene: .; CDR3 DNA: TGTGCCAGCAGCTTTGGGCAGAACCCATACGAGCAGTACTTC; CDR3 protein: CASSFGQNPYEQYF
clone size: .; J gene: TRBJ2-7; V gene: TRBV9; D gene: .; CDR3 DNA: TGTGCCAGCAGCGTAGTGGGCGGCGAGCAGTACTTC; CDR3 protein: CASSVVGGEQYF